This T cell receptor beta chain is from a study of identical twins. Study-wide results and caveats: Beta out-of-frame sequences showed weaker excess twin sharing.

TCRdb reprocessed the 5' RACE reads via MiXCR and lists one record per CDR3 protein. The data hold fewer than 250,000 distinct CDR3 sequences, with 7.5% observed a single time. The CDR3 totals 14 residues. With 2 bases clipped from V and 10 bases from J, the junction kept 8 bases outside the gene matches. CDR1 SGHDT and CDR2 YYEEEE come from the germline V gene. There are many counts of this clonotype. Antigen: not known. These data were also filed under a second study, of yellow fever vaccine responses in identical twins.

The source is a woman between 18 and 29 years old in good health. Sequenced material: memory (CD45RO+) T cells sorted from blood. The V and J genes are TRBV5-6 and TRBJ2-4; 8 nucleotides align to TRBD1. In DNA, the CDR3 is TGTGCCAGCAGCTTCGTCAGGGGGCCCCGGATTCAGTACTTC. As protein: CASSFVRGPRIQYF.